This T cell receptor (beta chain) was sequenced during a study of cytomegalovirus exposure and HLA in healthy donors. Data came from immunoSEQ multiplex PCR; TCRdb stores just in-frame clones and leaves some out. The data contain 110,000 to 150,000 clones, almost 85% of them seen just once; the ten biggest clones take up roughly 1.4%. The V gene end was trimmed by 2 bases and the J gene end by 6 bases; junction bases not matched to a gene: 8. CDR1 is LGHNA, CDR2 YNFKEQ, per germline. The CDR3 runs 16 residues. About this clone itself: Its antigen is as yet unknown.

General study results and limits: The study listed roughly 160 cytomegalovirus-associated TCR beta chains.

The chain joins TRBV4-2 to TRBJ2-2; TRBD2 agrees at 8 bases. Sequencing input: PBMCs. The source is a woman aged 25 to 39 in good health and CMV-seronegative. The CDR3 bases are TGTGCCAGCAGCCAAACCTCCGGGGGGGAAGCCGGGGAGCTGTTTTTT. This sequence encodes CASSQTSGGEAGELFF.